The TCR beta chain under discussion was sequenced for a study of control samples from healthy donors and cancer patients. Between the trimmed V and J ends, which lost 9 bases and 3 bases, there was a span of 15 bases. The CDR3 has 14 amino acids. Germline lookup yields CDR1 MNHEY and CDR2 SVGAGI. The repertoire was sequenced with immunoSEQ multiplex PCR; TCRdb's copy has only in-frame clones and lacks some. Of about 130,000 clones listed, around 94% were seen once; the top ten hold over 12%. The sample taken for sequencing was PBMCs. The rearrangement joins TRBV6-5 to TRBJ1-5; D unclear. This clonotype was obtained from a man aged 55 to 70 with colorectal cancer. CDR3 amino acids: CASVLLLFNQPQHF. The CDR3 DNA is TGTGCCAGTGTTCTACTCCTTTTCAATCAGCCCCAGCATTTT.